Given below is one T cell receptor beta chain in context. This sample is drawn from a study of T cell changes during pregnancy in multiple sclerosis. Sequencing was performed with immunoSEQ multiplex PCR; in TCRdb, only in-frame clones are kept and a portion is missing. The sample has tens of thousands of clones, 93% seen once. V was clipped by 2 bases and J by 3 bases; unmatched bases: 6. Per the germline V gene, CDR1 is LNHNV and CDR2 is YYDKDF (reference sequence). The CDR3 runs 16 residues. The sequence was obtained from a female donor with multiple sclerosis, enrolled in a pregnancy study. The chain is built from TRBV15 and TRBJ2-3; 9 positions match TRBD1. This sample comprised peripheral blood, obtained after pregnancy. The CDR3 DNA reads TGTGCCACCAGCAGACCACAGGGGGCGGGAACAGATACGCAGTATTTT. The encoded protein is CATSRPQGAGTDTQYF.